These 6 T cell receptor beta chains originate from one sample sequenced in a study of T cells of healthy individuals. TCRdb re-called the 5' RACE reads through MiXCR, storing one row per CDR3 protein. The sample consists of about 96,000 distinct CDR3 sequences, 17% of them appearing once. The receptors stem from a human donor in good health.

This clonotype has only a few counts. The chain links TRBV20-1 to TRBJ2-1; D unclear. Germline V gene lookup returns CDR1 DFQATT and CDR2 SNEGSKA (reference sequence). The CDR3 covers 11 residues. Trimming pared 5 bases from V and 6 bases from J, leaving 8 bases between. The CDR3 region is CSARWGNEQFF. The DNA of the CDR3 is TGCAGTGCTCGCTGGGGCAATGAGCAGTTCTTC.

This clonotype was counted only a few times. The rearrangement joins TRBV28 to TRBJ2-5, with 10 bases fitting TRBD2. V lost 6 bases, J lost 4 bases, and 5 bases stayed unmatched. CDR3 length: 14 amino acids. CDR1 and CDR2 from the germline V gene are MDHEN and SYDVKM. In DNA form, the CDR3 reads TGTGCCAGCAGCTCAGCGGGGGGGGGAGAGACCCAGTACTTC. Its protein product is CASSSAGGGETQYF. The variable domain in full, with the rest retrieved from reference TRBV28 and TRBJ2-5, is DVKVTQSSRYLVKRTGEKVFLECVQDMDHENMFWYRQDPGLGLRLIYFSYDVKMKEKGDIPEGYSVSREKKERFSLILESASTNQTSMYLCASSSAGGGETQYFGPGTRLLVL.

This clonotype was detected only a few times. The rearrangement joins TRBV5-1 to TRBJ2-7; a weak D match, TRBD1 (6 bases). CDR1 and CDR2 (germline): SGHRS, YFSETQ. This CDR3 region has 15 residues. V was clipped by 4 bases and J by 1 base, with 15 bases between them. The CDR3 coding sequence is TGCGCCAGCAGCCTAACCGGGACACTTTCCTACGAGCAGTACTTC. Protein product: CASSLTGTLSYEQYF. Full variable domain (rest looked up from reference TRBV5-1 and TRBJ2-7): KAGVTQTPRYLIKTRGQQVTLSCSPISGHRSVSWYQQTPGQGLQFLFEYFSETQRNKGNFPGRFSGRQFSNSRSEMNVSTLELGDSALYLCASSLTGTLSYEQYFGPGTRLTVT.

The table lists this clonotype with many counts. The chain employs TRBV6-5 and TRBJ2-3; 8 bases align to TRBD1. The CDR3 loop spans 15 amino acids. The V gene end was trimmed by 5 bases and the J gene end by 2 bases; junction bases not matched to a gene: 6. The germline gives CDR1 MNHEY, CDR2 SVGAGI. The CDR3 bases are TGTGCCAGCAGTGACAGGGGCCGGCACACAGATACGCAGTATTTT. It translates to CASSDRGRHTDTQYF.

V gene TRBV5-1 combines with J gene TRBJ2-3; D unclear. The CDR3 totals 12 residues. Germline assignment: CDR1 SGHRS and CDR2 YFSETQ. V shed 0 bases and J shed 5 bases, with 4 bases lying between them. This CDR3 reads CASSLERDTQYF. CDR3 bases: TGCGCCAGCAGCTTGGAGCGAGATACGCAGTATTTT. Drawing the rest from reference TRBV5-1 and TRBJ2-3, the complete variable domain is KAGVTQTPRYLIKTRGQQVTLSCSPISGHRSVSWYQQTPGQGLQFLFEYFSETQRNKGNFPGRFSGRQFSNSRSEMNVSTLELGDSALYLCASSLERDTQYFGPGTRLTVL.

The CDR3 region has the DNA TGTGCCACAGAGACTAGCGGGAGGGCAGATACGCAGTATTTT. Encoded protein: CATETSGRADTQYF. The gene calls are TRBV10-3 and TRBJ2-3, with 14 nucleotides matching TRBD2. Germline V CDR1 and CDR2: ENHRY, SYGVKD. The CDR3 has 14 amino acids. V trimming: 10 bases; J trimming: 4 bases; junction bases outside the gene matches: 4.